What follows are 31 T cell receptor beta chains derived from one specimen sequenced in a study of post-analysis software for immune sequencing data. Unique molecular identifiers were built into the TCR beta cDNA libraries. TCRdb redid the calling of the PCR reads with MiXCR, one entry per CDR3 protein. The table includes 450,000 to 650,000 distinct CDR3 sequences, roughly two fifths detected once. The antigens of these receptors remain unknown. Study observations and caveats: TRBV5-6, TRBV5-1 and TRBV20-1 belonged to a set of five TRBV segments that were more frequent in patients than controls.

The sequencing sample was made of blood. Receptors originate from a girl between 5 and 17 years old with multiple sclerosis.

The chain joins TRBV11-2 to TRBJ2-3; 8 positions agree with TRBD2. The J segment lost 5 bases and the V segment lost 4 bases, leaving 26 bases of the junction unmatched. The CDR3 runs 21 residues. The germline V gene has CDR1 SGHAT and CDR2 FQNNGV. The CDR3 here is CASSSDAFRLAGTPGVDTQYF. The CDR3 coding sequence is TGTGCCAGCAGCTCCGATGCCTTCCGGCTAGCGGGTACTCCAGGGGTAGATACGCAGTATTTT.

This clonotype was counted ten times or more. The chain is built from TRBV12-3 or TRBV12-4 and TRBJ2-1; 15 bases line up with TRBD2. The V and J ends lost 5 bases and 7 bases, in that order; junction bases with no gene match: 3. This CDR3 is 15 amino acids long. This CDR3 reads CASSPGTSGRNEQFF. The CDR3 DNA reads TGTGCCAGCAGTCCCGGGACTAGCGGGAGGAATGAGCAGTTCTTC.

This chain connects TRBV9 to TRBJ2-7; TRBD2 is a possible D gene (6 bases). Trimming took off 1 base at V and 4 bases at J, with 12 bases between the two ends. CDR3 length: 14 residues. Germline CDR1 is SGDLS and CDR2 is YYNGEE. The CDR3 reads CASSVTTSGYEQYF. The CDR3 DNA is TGTGCCAGCAGCGTAACGACTAGTGGGTACGAGCAGTACTTC.

The V gene is TRBV29-1, the J gene TRBJ2-1; a weak D match, TRBD2 (6 bases). Trimming stripped 6 bases from V and 8 bases from J, with 23 bases between. Germline loops: CDR1 SQVTM, CDR2 ANQGSEA. The CDR3 extends over 15 amino acids. CDR3 nucleotide sequence: TGCAGCGTCAGCTGGGGGGTTCAGAAAAACGATGAGCAGTTCTTC. This translates into CSVSWGVQKNDEQFF.

This chain joins TRBV4-2 and TRBJ2-7; tentative D call: TRBD2 (6 bases). This CDR3 spans 14 amino acids. Trimming took off 4 bases at V and 2 bases at J, with 12 bases between the two ends. Per the germline V gene, CDR1 is LGHNA and CDR2 is YNFKEQ. CDR3 protein: CASSRGGAAYEQYF. CDR3 sequence (DNA): TGTGCCAGCAGCCGAGGCGGGGCCGCCTACGAGCAGTACTTC.

The rearrangement uses TRBV6-2 or TRBV6-3 and TRBJ2-1; D not resolved. Germline V gives CDR1 MNHEY, CDR2 SVGEGT. The CDR3 spans 14 residues. V lost 10 bases and J lost 0, with 13 bases in between. CDR3: CATVDESSYNEQFF. The DNA for the CDR3 is TGTGCCACCGTGGACGAGAGCTCCTACAATGAGCAGTTCTTC.

The chain is built from TRBV7-2 and TRBJ1-4; D unclear. Germline CDR1 and CDR2: SGHTA and FQGNSA. V dropped 6 bases and J dropped 7 bases, with 15 bases sitting between them. The CDR3 extends over 14 amino acids. CDR3 sequence: CASSPVWAGEKLFF. CDR3 DNA sequence: TGTGCCAGCAGTCCAGTTTGGGCGGGTGAAAAACTGTTTTTT.

This rearrangement joins TRBV5-5 to TRBJ2-7; D possibly matches TRBD1 or TRBD2 (5 bases each). Germline assignment: CDR1 SGHKS and CDR2 YYEKEE (reference sequence). Between the trimmed V and J ends, which lost 4 bases and 3 bases, there was a span of 14 bases. The CDR3 has 14 amino acids. The CDR3 coding sequence is TGTGCCAGCAGCACCCGGGGCAGGGTCTACGAGCAGTACTTC. Translated, it gives CASSTRGRVYEQYF.

The V gene is TRBV6-1, the J gene TRBJ2-5, with TRBD1 as a possible D gene (5 bases). The J call could be wrong; TRBJ2-7 is a better fit for the DNA end. The CDR3 is 14 residues long. CDR1 MNHNS and CDR2 SASEGT come from the germline V gene. Here the CDR3 reads CASSDHRNSYEQYF. The CDR3 DNA reads TGTGCCAGCAGTGACCACAGGAATTCCTACGAGCAGTACTTC.

This clonotype was detected only a few times. The chain carries TRBV12-3 or TRBV12-4 and TRBJ2-5; TRBD2 aligns across 11 bases. The junction had 8 bases not matched to a gene; V was cut back by 6 bases and J by 5 bases. CDR3 length equals 15 residues. The CDR3 nucleotides are TGTGCCAGCAGCCTAACTAGCGGGAGTAGGGAGACCCAGTACTTC. Translation: CASSLTSGSRETQYF.

In regard to this clonotype: One junction end does not reproduce the germline sequence, and a read error may be involved. The rearrangement joins TRBV12-3 or TRBV12-4 to TRBJ2-3; 13 bases are shared with TRBD2. The CDR3 extends over 17 amino acids. Here the CDR3 reads CARSSGLAGAGTDTQYF. The CDR3 nucleotides read TGTGCCCGCAGTAGCGGACTAGCGGGAGCAGGCACAGATACGCAGTATTTT.

V gene TRBV5-1 combines with J gene TRBJ2-7; TRBD2 matches 9 bases. This CDR3 is 13 amino acids long. V shed 5 bases, J shed 8 bases, and the junction held 8 bases outside the gene matches. The V gene's germline CDR1 is SGHRS and CDR2 YFSETQ. The DNA for the CDR3 is TGCGCCAGCAGTAGCGGGGGTGGCAACAAGCAGTACTTC. Protein sequence: CASSSGGGNKQYF. The full variable domain, in which reference TRBV5-1 and TRBJ2-7 provide the parts outside the CDR3, is KAGVTQTPRYLIKTRGQQVTLSCSPISGHRSVSWYQQTPGQGLQFLFEYFSETQRNKGNFPGRFSGRQFSNSRSEMNVSTLELGDSALYLCASSSGGGNKQYFGPGTRLTVT.

To note about this clonotype: Its ends do not fully match the called genes, so a read error is possible. This sequence joins TRBV4-1 and TRBJ1-4; TRBD1 is a possible D gene (5 bases). Germline assignment: CDR1 MGHRA and CDR2 YSYEKL. The CDR3 is made up of 15 amino acids. The CDR3 region is CASSQAGTTNEKPFF. The CDR3 nucleotides are TGCGCCAGCAGCCAAGCCGGGACGACTAATGAAAAACCGTTTTTT.

The chain recombines TRBV11-2 with TRBJ1-6; D call uncertain. The CDR3 has 13 amino acids. V gave up 5 bases and J gave up 6 bases, with 8 bases separating them. Germline assignment: CDR1 SGHAT and CDR2 FQNNGV. The CDR3 is CASSPGPNSPLHF. The CDR3, as DNA: TGTGCCAGCAGCCCCGGACCTAATTCACCCCTCCACTTT.

The chain has TRBV5-6 and TRBJ2-7; D call uncertain. Trimming took 4 bases from V and 3 from J, leaving 8 bases between them. Germline V gene data show CDR1 as SGHDT and CDR2 as YYEEEE. The length of the CDR3 is 12 residues. The CDR3 here is CASSRADYEQYF. As DNA, the CDR3 is TGTGCCAGCAGCCGGGCCGACTACGAGCAGTACTTC.

The chain joins TRBV11-2 to TRBJ2-3; D gene uncertain. Trimming shortened V by 0 bases and J by 10 bases, and 8 bases separated the two germline ends. Germline loops: CDR1 SGHAT, CDR2 FQNNGV. CDR3 length: 12 residues. Written as DNA, the CDR3 is TGTGCCAGCAGCTTAGATGGCGTTGCGCAGTATTTT. It codes for CASSLDGVAQYF.

This clonotype appeared a few times. This rearrangement joins TRBV4-1 to TRBJ2-7; TRBD1 is a possible D gene (6 bases). CDR3 length equals 14 residues. Germline CDR1 MGHRA, CDR2 YSYEKL. The ends were cut back, 0 bases at V and 6 bases at J, with 12 bases in the middle. CDR3 protein: CASSQDNREREQYF. DNA of the CDR3: TGCGCCAGCAGCCAAGATAACAGGGAGCGCGAGCAGTACTTC.

In this sample, this clonotype turned up a few times. The rearrangement uses TRBV29-1 and TRBJ2-1, with TRBD2 matching 11 bases. The CDR3 totals 12 residues. V was clipped by 7 bases and J by 9 bases; unmatched bases: 5. CDR1 is SQVTM and CDR2 is ANQGSEA in the germline V gene. CDR3 in DNA: TGCAGCGCCTTTAGCGGGAGGGGTGAGCAGTTCTTC. It specifies CSAFSGRGEQFF.

In its sample, this clonotype was seen a few times. The gene calls are TRBV20-1 and TRBJ2-5, with D hard to call. Germline values: CDR1 DFQATT, CDR2 SNEGSKA (reference sequence). The V gene lost 0 bases and the J gene lost 5 bases, with 4 bases spanning the gap. The CDR3 totals 11 residues. Here the CDR3 DNA reads TGCAGTGCTAGAGATATGGAGACCCAGTACTTC. Protein sequence: CSARDMETQYF.

This clonotype was counted a few times. V usage is TRBV20-1 and J usage is TRBJ2-3, with TRBD2 as a possible D gene (6 bases). The CDR3 is 15 amino acids. Trimming removed 6 bases at V and 2 bases at J, with 18 bases between. Per germline, CDR1 DFQATT and CDR2 SNEGSKA (reference sequence). CDR3 sequence (DNA): TGCAGTGCCCAGTCCGCTAGCGCTCACACAGATACGCAGTATTTT. This encodes CSAQSASAHTDTQYF.

This clonotype has just a few counts. The chain combines TRBV12-3 or TRBV12-4 with TRBJ2-7; D not certain. V lost 6 bases and J lost 0, with 9 bases in between. The CDR3 contains 13 residues. CDR3 sequence: CASRGISSYEQYF. The CDR3 nucleotides read TGTGCCAGCAGGGGGATAAGCTCCTACGAGCAGTACTTC.

This clonotype was seen only a few times. The rearrangement links TRBV6-2 or TRBV6-3 to TRBJ2-7, with 7 bases aligning to TRBD1. V shed 10 bases and J 1 base; nucleotides not matched to a gene: 10. The germline V gene has CDR1 MNHEY and CDR2 SVGEGT. There are 14 residues in the CDR3. The CDR3 nucleotides read TGTGCCACCCTGGGACAGCCTAAATCCTACGAGCAGTACTTC. It codes for CATLGQPKSYEQYF.

The CDR3 bases are TGTGCCAGCAGCTCCCGGGACTGGAATGAAAAACTGTTTTTT. Protein: CASSSRDWNEKLFF. This rearrangement joins TRBV14 to TRBJ1-4; D might be TRBD1 (5 bases). CDR3 length equals 14 residues. The germline V and J ends were trimmed by 5 bases and 5 bases, with 12 bases remaining between them. From germline, CDR1 is SGHDN and CDR2 FVKESK. Full variable domain (outside the CDR3, taken from reference TRBV14 and TRBJ1-4): EAGVTQFPSHSVIEKGQTVTLRCDPISGHDNLYWYRRVMGKEIKFLLHFVKESKQDESGMPNNRFLAERTGGTYSTLKVQPAELEDSGVYFCASSSRDWNEKLFFGSGTQLSVL.

This clonotype was counted between two and nine times. A junction boundary mismatches the germline segment, possibly from a read error. V usage is TRBV7-8 and J usage is TRBJ2-7; the D gene is possibly TRBD2 (5 bases). Gene TRBJ2-5 matches the end of the DNA better, so the J call may be wrong. Germline-derived CDR1 and CDR2 are SGHVS and FQNEAQ. This CDR3 spans 16 amino acids. The CDR3 here is CAGSLARAAGRETQYF. CDR3 bases: TGTGCCGGCAGCTTAGCGCGGGCGGCCGGAAGGGAGACCCAGTACTTC.

The rearrangement joins TRBV5-1 to TRBJ1-6; the D gene is possibly TRBD1 (6 bases). V was trimmed by 5 bases and J by 5 bases, leaving 17 bases between them. From germline, CDR1 is SGHRS and CDR2 YFSETQ. This CDR3 is built from 16 residues. DNA for the CDR3: TGCGCCAGCAGACTCCTGACAGGCTTGAATAATTCACCCCTCCACTTT. The encoded protein is CASRLLTGLNNSPLHF.

This rearrangement joins TRBV6-6 to TRBJ1-5; D is unresolved. The CDR3 has 15 residues. The germline V and J ends were trimmed by 7 bases and 0 bases, with 13 bases remaining between them. Germline V gene sequence: CDR1 MNHNY, CDR2 SVGAGI (reference sequence). In DNA, the CDR3 is TGTGCCAGCACCGCCGCGGGGAATAGCAATCAGCCCCAGCATTTT. Its translation: CASTAAGNSNQPQHF.

This clonotype was counted a few times. In DNA form, the CDR3 reads TGCAGTGCCCAACACGGGACAGGGGTGGGAGAGCAGTACTTC. Protein: CSAQHGTGVGEQYF. The genes are TRBV20-1 and TRBJ2-7, with TRBD1 matching 10 bases. Germline V gene data show CDR1 as DFQATT and CDR2 as SNEGSKA (reference sequence). The CDR3 spans 14 residues. V was pared by 6 bases and J by 7 bases, with 12 bases of the junction left unmatched.

This clonotype has just one count. The chain joins TRBV20-1 to TRBJ1-1; 10 bases agree with TRBD1. The germline gives CDR1 DFQATT, CDR2 SNEGSKA (reference sequence). The CDR3 sequence is 15 residues long. The CDR3 loop reads CRASGTGATRTEAFF. The CDR3 DNA reads as TGCAGAGCTTCCGGGACAGGGGCCACCCGAACTGAAGCTTTCTTT.

This clonotype was seen a few times. The chain links TRBV12-3 or TRBV12-4 to TRBJ2-5; weak D call: TRBD1 (5 bases). The CDR3 is made up of 12 amino acids. Trimming removed 7 bases at V and 11 bases at J, with 17 bases between. This CDR3 reads CASMDQGGEQYF. The DNA for the CDR3 is TGTGCCAGCATGGACCAGGGCGGAGAGCAGTACTTC.

The rearrangement uses TRBV12-3 or TRBV12-4 and TRBJ1-2; the match to TRBD1 covers 7 bases. The V segment lost 5 bases and the J segment 3 bases; nucleotides outside the gene matches: 9. The length of the CDR3 is 15 residues. CDR3 loop: CASSLYLTGYYGYTF. The CDR3 DNA is TGTGCCAGCAGTCTATATTTGACAGGGTACTATGGCTACACCTTC.

The V call is TRBV7-2, the J call TRBJ2-7; D is unclear. The germline gives CDR1 SGHTA, CDR2 FQGNSA. Between the trimmed V and J ends, which lost 1 base and 5 bases, there was a span of 9 bases. CDR3 length: 13 amino acids. CDR3 protein: CASSLGPLHEQYF. The CDR3 DNA follows: TGTGCCAGCAGCTTAGGCCCCCTCCACGAGCAGTACTTC.